What follows are 27 T cell receptor beta chains derived from one specimen sequenced in a study of T cell responses to AZD1222 COVID-19 vaccine (dated by TCRdb to the early 2020s). This sample's time point label indicates: baseline before first vaccination. Library construction relied on the immunoSEQ multiplex PCR assay. TCRdb re-hosts the immuneACCESS table, in-frame sequences only. Its copies lack some clones; in the studies checked, an unresolved V gene accounts for under half of them, and the cause for the rest is not known. Present in this sample are 130,000 or so clones, 94% of which were seen just once. The ten largest clones represent roughly 7.2% of the sample. The sample consisted of peripheral blood, taken on day 0 of AZD1222 vaccination. The receptors were sampled from an adult in good health.

V usage is TRBV5-6 and J usage is TRBJ2-7; D possibly corresponds to TRBD2 (6 bases). Trimming left V 3 bases short and J 0 bases short, with 16 bases between. Germline-derived CDR1 and CDR2 are SGHDT and YYEEEE. This CDR3 is 16 amino acids long. CDR3 nucleotide sequence: TGTGCCAGCAGCTCGCGGCCGGTGGGACTCTCCTACGAGCAGTACTTC. This sequence encodes CASSSRPVGLSYEQYF.

The chain joins TRBV5-8 to TRBJ2-6, with TRBD1 matching 8 bases. The trim removed 3 bases at V and 2 bases at J, leaving 1 base unmatched. Germline lookup yields CDR1 SGHTS and CDR2 YDEGEE. This CDR3 is built from 15 residues. CDR3 amino acids: CASSWGQAGANVLTF. In DNA form, the CDR3 reads TGTGCCAGCAGCTGGGGACAGGCTGGGGCCAACGTCCTGACTTTC.

The rearrangement joins TRBV27 to TRBJ2-3; D gene unclear. V lost 2 bases and J lost 0, with 15 bases in between. The CDR3 covers 17 residues. Per germline, CDR1 MNHEY and CDR2 SMNVEV (reference sequence). For the CDR3, the DNA is TGTGCCAGCAGTTTAGCTAAGTTTAACCCAAGCACAGATACGCAGTATTTT. It encodes CASSLAKFNPSTDTQYF.

CDR3 sequence (DNA): TGTGCCAGCAGCTTCCGGGGGAGGAGCACAGATACGCAGTATTTT. Its translation is CASSFRGRSTDTQYF. The chain is built from TRBV7-9 and TRBJ2-3, with D perhaps matching TRBD2 (6 bases). Looked up from germline, CDR1 is SEHNR and CDR2 is FQNEAQ (reference sequence). V was shortened by 3 bases and J by 0 bases, with 10 bases between the two germline ends. CDR3 length: 15 residues.

V and J are TRBV30 and TRBJ1-5; D unresolved. The V gene lost 2 bases and the J gene lost 3 bases, with 8 bases spanning the gap. The germline gives CDR1 GTSNPN, CDR2 SVGIG (reference sequence). CDR3 length equals 13 residues. The CDR3 nucleotides read TGTGCCTGGAGTTGGGATCCCAATCAGCCCCAGCATTTT. Its protein is CAWSWDPNQPQHF.

CDR3 DNA sequence: TGCGCCAGCAGCTTAGTGTACGATGAGCAGTTCTTC. It codes for CASSLVYDEQFF. The chain recombines TRBV4-1 with TRBJ2-1; D is undetermined. Germline CDR1 reads MGHRA; CDR2 reads YSYEKL. The V gene lost 5 bases and the J gene lost 8 bases, with 10 bases spanning the gap. This CDR3 has 12 residues.

The J gene is TRBJ2-7, the V gene TRBV6-4; 8 bases align to TRBD1. Unmatched junction bases numbered 18, after V lost 11 bases and J lost 3 bases. There are 16 residues in the CDR3. The germline gives CDR1 MRHNA, CDR2 SNTAGT. This CDR3 reads CAPATRNRGKNYEQYF. The CDR3, as DNA: TGTGCCCCAGCAACGAGAAACAGGGGGAAGAACTACGAGCAGTACTTC.

The chain joins TRBV20-1 to TRBJ2-3, with D hard to call. The length of the CDR3 is 11 residues. Per the germline V gene, CDR1 is DFQATT and CDR2 is SNEGSKA (reference sequence). V lost 6 bases and J 2 bases, leaving 6 bases between the germline ends. CDR3 nucleotides: TGCAGTGCAGAGGCCACAGATACGCAGTATTTT. Translated: CSAEATDTQYF.

The chain recombines TRBV28 with TRBJ2-1; maybe TRBD2 (6 bases). The CDR3 extends over 15 amino acids. The V end lost 4 bases, the J end lost 5 bases, and 15 bases lay between the germline ends. The germline CDR1 and CDR2 sequences are MDHEN and SYDVKM. The CDR3 protein is CASSSAGAQNNEQFF. DNA for the CDR3: TGTGCCAGCAGTTCAGCGGGTGCGCAGAACAATGAGCAGTTCTTC.

V usage is TRBV5-1 and J usage is TRBJ1-3, with D possibly TRBD1 on 5 matching bases. The germline CDR1 and CDR2 sequences are SGHRS and YFSETQ. Between the trimmed V and J ends, which lost 2 bases and 3 bases, there was a span of 18 bases. This CDR3 is built from 17 residues. CDR3 bases: TGCGCCAGCAGCTTAGGGTACGGTGGGGGTCGTGGAAACACCATATATTTT. Translated, it gives CASSLGYGGGRGNTIYF.

This clone has just a few counts. The chain combines TRBV7-3 with TRBJ2-2; the match to TRBD2 covers 11 bases. The length of the CDR3 is 16 residues. Per the germline V gene, CDR1 is SGHTA and CDR2 is FQGTGA. V lost 5 bases to trimming and J lost 4 bases; unmatched junction nucleotides: 6. CDR3 protein: CASSPFSGRGTGELFF. Here the CDR3 DNA reads TGTGCCAGCAGCCCGTTTAGCGGGAGGGGCACCGGGGAGCTGTTTTTT. Full variable domain (remainder filled in from reference TRBV7-3 and TRBJ2-2): GAGVSQTPSNKVTEKGKYVELRCDPISGHTALYWYRQSLGQGPEFLIYFQGTGAADDSGLPNDRFFAVRPEGSVSTLKIQRTERGDSAVYLCASSPFSGRGTGELFFGEGSRLTVL.

The chain combines TRBV4-1 with TRBJ1-1; 12 positions agree with TRBD1. J gave up 3 bases and V 3 bases, and 5 bases lay outside the gene matches. This CDR3 region has 16 residues. In germline, CDR1 is MGHRA, CDR2 YSYEKL. The CDR3 DNA reads TGCGCCAGCAGCCATTGGGACAGGGGGCGCGACACTGAAGCTTTCTTT. Its protein product is CASSHWDRGRDTEAFF.

The rearrangement uses TRBV6-2 or TRBV6-3 and TRBJ1-5; D gene unclear. V shed 3 bases and J shed 4 bases, with 10 bases lying between them. CDR1 is MNHEY, CDR2 SVGEGT, per germline. This CDR3 is 14 amino acids long. The CDR3 nucleotides are TGTGCCAGCAGTTATATCGGGGAAAATCAGCCCCAGCATTTT. This encodes CASSYIGENQPQHF.

The chain is built from TRBV5-5 and TRBJ2-7; D tentatively fits TRBD1 or TRBD2 (5 bases each). CDR1 is SGHKS, CDR2 YYEKEE, per germline (reference sequence). Trimming pared 4 bases from V and 4 bases from J, leaving 18 bases between. CDR3 length: 15 residues. CDR3 sequence (DNA): TGTGCCAGCAGCCCGGAAGGGACCCCAGGGTACGAGCAGTACTTC. This encodes CASSPEGTPGYEQYF.

V usage is TRBV15 and J usage is TRBJ2-1; TRBD2 matches at 10 bases. The V gene's germline CDR1 is LNHNV and CDR2 YYDKDF (reference sequence). After removal of 5 bases from V and 2 bases from J, the junction contained 3 bases not matched to a gene. CDR3 length: 15 amino acids. The CDR3 sequence is CATSLGLAAYNEQFF. CDR3 sequence (DNA): TGTGCCACCAGCCTAGGACTAGCGGCCTACAATGAGCAGTTCTTC.

The chain uses TRBV27 and TRBJ2-1; 10 nucleotides agree with TRBD2. The CDR3 is 16 residues long. Germline values: CDR1 MNHEY, CDR2 SMNVEV (reference sequence). The V segment lost 0 bases and the J segment 6 bases; nucleotides outside the gene matches: 5. For the CDR3, the DNA is TGTGCCAGCAGTTTATCGAAGACTAGCGGGCTCAATGAGCAGTTCTTC. Its protein product is CASSLSKTSGLNEQFF.

The chain has TRBV2 and TRBJ1-1; D not certain. Germline-derived CDR1 and CDR2 are SNHLY and FYNNEI. V lost 3 bases to trimming and J lost 3 bases, with 11 bases between them. The CDR3 sequence is 14 residues long. CDR3 region: CASSELESDTEAFF. The CDR3 coding sequence is TGTGCCAGCAGTGAGTTGGAGTCGGACACTGAAGCTTTCTTT.

The chain combines TRBV6-5 with TRBJ2-1; TRBD2 agrees at 8 bases. V lost 2 bases, J lost 3 bases, and 3 bases stayed unmatched. Germline V gene sequence: CDR1 MNHEY, CDR2 SVGAGI. This CDR3 comprises 15 residues. CDR3 DNA sequence: TGTGCCAGCAGTTACGACCGGGGGGGCTACAATGAGCAGTTCTTC. Protein product: CASSYDRGGYNEQFF.

The chain has TRBV9 and TRBJ2-2; 9 bases agree with TRBD2. This CDR3 spans 18 amino acids. V lost 3 bases, J lost 4 bases, and 13 bases stayed unmatched. In germline, CDR1 is SGDLS, CDR2 YYNGEE. CDR3 DNA sequence: TGTGCCAGCAGCGCCAGAACGGGACGTAGCGGGAGCACCGGGGAGCTGTTTTTT. Translating it yields CASSARTGRSGSTGELFF.

The V and J genes are TRBV4-2 and TRBJ1-1; 10 bases line up with TRBD1. Germline trimming cut 5 bases from V and 5 bases from J; bases unmatched to any gene: 5. Germline V lookup: CDR1 LGHNA, CDR2 YNFKEQ. CDR3 size: 14 residues. The CDR3 bases are TGTGCCAGCAGCTTGACAGGGGGCAAAACTGAAGCTTTCTTT. This translates into CASSLTGGKTEAFF.

The chain carries TRBV7-9 and TRBJ2-2; D is undetermined. CDR3 size: 13 residues. The V gene's germline CDR1 is SEHNR and CDR2 FQNEAQ (reference sequence). V lost 3 bases and J lost 5, with 7 bases in between. The CDR3 spells CASSFSFTGELFF. The CDR3 DNA reads as TGTGCCAGCAGCTTCTCATTTACCGGGGAGCTGTTTTTT.

V is TRBV24-1 and J is TRBJ1-2, with 9 nucleotides matching TRBD1. Germline V lookup: CDR1 KGHDR, CDR2 SFDVKD. Trimming removed 2 bases from V and 6 bases from J; junction bases left unmatched: 3. This CDR3 is 14 amino acids long. The CDR3 nucleotides read TGTGCCACCAGTGATTACGACAGGGGGAATGGCTACACCTTC. It codes for CATSDYDRGNGYTF.

V usage is TRBV10-1 and J usage is TRBJ2-7; 12 bases are a match to TRBD2. CDR1 WNHNN and CDR2 SYGVQD come from the germline V gene (reference sequence). V dropped 7 bases and J dropped 2; count of bases not matched to a gene: 9. The length of the CDR3 is 16 residues. The DNA for the CDR3 is TGCGCCAGCACTCGAGTGGCTAGCGGGAGGGCCTACGAGCAGTACTTC. This sequence encodes CASTRVASGRAYEQYF.

The chain joins TRBV3-1 (or the pseudogene TRBV3-2) to TRBJ1-2, with 11 bases lining up with TRBD1. Germline V gene lookup returns CDR1 LGHDT and CDR2 YNNKEL (reference sequence). V was clipped by 3 bases and J by 5 bases; unmatched bases: 5. This CDR3 contains 15 residues. In DNA form, the CDR3 reads TGTGCCAGCAGCCATCGGGACAGGGGGTGGTATGGCTACACCTTC. Protein: CASSHRDRGWYGYTF.

V and J are TRBV30 and TRBJ1-1; D is perhaps TRBD1 (6 bases). Germline assignment: CDR1 GTSNPN and CDR2 SVGIG (reference sequence). CDR3 length: 11 amino acids. V lost 5 bases and J 4 bases, leaving 8 bases between the germline ends. The CDR3 sequence is CAWQGSTEAFF. CDR3 sequence (DNA): TGTGCCTGGCAGGGGAGCACTGAAGCTTTCTTT. Full variable domain (remainder filled in from reference TRBV30 and TRBJ1-1): SQTIHQWPATLVQPVGSPLSLECTVEGTSNPNLYWYRQAAGRGLQLLFYSVGIGQISSEVPQNLSASRPQDRQFILSSKKLLLSDSGFYLCAWQGSTEAFFGQGTRLTVV.

The chain links TRBV30 to TRBJ1-2; 9 bases map to TRBD1. The CDR3 covers 13 residues. Germline V gene data show CDR1 as GTSNPN and CDR2 as SVGIG (reference sequence). V lost 5 bases, J lost 7 bases, and 8 bases stayed unmatched. In DNA, the CDR3 is TGTGCCTGGCGGGGACAGGGCCTAGTTGGCTACACCTTC. Amino acid sequence: CAWRGQGLVGYTF.

The count of this clone is one. CDR3 sequence: CASSTSGDRQETQYF. CDR3 in DNA: TGTGCCAGCAGCACCTCCGGGGACAGACAAGAGACCCAGTACTTC. This chain connects TRBV21-1 to TRBJ2-5; the table's D call TRBD1 went unverified against the DNA. TRBV21-1 is a known pseudogene. The CDR3 loop spans 15 amino acids.